This TCR beta chain came from a study of blood T cells in healthy people across ages. Regarding the study as a whole: Researchers said unsorted PBMCs prevented a conclusive naive versus antigen-experienced comparison.

Donation came from healthy Caucasian individuals in Russia who were aged 6 to 90. Collection of 8.5 to 10 milliliters of peripheral blood was performed for each donor. In its sample, this clonotype was seen a few times. Its specificity is unknown. For the second PCR, which ran for roughly 7 to 11 cycles, a sample-barcoded 5' primer and a J-beta primer mix were used. Each cDNA molecule carried a tag from a template-switch adaptor that contained 12 random nucleotides. TCRdb reanalysed the 5' RACE reads using MiXCR and keeps one entry per CDR3 protein. The data show some 1,000,000 distinct CDR3 sequences, under 30% seen once. The CDR3 length is 16 residues. Trimming stripped 5 bases from V and 8 bases from J, with 24 bases between. Germline CDR1 LNHNV, CDR2 YYDKDF (reference sequence). The same data also contributed to another study, on T cells of mothers and their children.

The chain carries TRBV15 and TRBJ1-2; D is undetermined. The receptor was isolated from a girl aged 2-10 years in good health. Sample: blood. DNA of the CDR3: TGTGCCACCAGCGAGCTCGGCCTATGGGAGGAAAAAGGCTACACCTTC. This gives the protein CATSELGLWEEKGYTF.